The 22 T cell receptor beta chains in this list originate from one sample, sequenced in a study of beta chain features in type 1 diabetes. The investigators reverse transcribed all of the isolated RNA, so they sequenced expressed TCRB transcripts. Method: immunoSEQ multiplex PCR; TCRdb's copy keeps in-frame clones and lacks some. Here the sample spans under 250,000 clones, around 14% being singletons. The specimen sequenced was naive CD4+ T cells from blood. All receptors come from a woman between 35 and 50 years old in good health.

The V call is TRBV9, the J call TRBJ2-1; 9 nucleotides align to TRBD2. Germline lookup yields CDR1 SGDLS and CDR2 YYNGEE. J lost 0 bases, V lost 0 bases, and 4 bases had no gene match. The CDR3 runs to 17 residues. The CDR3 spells CASSVGVAGDSYNEQFF. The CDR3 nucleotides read TGTGCCAGCAGCGTAGGGGTAGCGGGGGACTCCTACAATGAGCAGTTCTTC. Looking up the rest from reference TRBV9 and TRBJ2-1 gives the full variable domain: DSGVTQTPKHLITATGQRVTLRCSPRSGDLSVYWYQQSLDQGLQFLIQYYNGEERAKGNILERFSAQQFPDLHSELNLSSLELGDSALYFCASSVGVAGDSYNEQFFGPGTRLTVL.

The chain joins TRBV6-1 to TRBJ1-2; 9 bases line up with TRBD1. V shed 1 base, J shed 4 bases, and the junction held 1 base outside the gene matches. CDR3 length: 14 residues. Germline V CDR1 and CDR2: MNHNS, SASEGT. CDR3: CASSEGTGAYGYTF. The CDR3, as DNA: TGTGCCAGCAGTGAAGGGACAGGGGCCTATGGCTACACCTTC.

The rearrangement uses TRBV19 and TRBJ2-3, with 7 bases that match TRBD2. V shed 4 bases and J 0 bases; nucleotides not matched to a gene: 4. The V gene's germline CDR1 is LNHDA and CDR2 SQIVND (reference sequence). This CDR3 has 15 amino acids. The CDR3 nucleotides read TGTGCCAGTAGTAGGGAGGGGACTAGCACAGATACGCAGTATTTT. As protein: CASSREGTSTDTQYF.

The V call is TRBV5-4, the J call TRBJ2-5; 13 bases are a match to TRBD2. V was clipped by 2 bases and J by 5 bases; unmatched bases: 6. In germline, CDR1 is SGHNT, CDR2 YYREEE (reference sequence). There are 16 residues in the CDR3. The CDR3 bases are TGTGCCAGCAGCTTCAGACTAGCGGGGGGCCATGAGACCCAGTACTTC. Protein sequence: CASSFRLAGGHETQYF.

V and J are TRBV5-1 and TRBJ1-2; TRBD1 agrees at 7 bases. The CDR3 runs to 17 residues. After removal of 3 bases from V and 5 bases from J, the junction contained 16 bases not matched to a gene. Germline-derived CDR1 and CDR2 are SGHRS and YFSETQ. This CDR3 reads CASSSHRQGYSKYGYTF. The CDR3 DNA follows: TGCGCCAGCAGCTCGCATCGACAGGGTTACAGCAAGTATGGCTACACCTTC. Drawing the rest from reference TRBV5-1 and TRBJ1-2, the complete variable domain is KAGVTQTPRYLIKTRGQQVTLSCSPISGHRSVSWYQQTPGQGLQFLFEYFSETQRNKGNFPGRFSGRQFSNSRSEMNVSTLELGDSALYLCASSSHRQGYSKYGYTFGSGTRLTVV.

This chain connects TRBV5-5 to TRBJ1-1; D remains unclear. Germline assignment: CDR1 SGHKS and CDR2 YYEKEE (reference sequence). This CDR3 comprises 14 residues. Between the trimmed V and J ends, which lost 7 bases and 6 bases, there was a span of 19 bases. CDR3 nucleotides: TGTGCCAGCGGAGCGATTCCCCAACCCCCTGAAGCTTTCTTT. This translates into CASGAIPQPPEAFF.

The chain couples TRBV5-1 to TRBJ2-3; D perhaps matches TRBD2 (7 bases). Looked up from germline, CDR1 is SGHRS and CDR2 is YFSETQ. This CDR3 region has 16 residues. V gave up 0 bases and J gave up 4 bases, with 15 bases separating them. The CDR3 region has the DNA TGCGCCAGCAGCTTGGGCGGCGGGGGCAGGGCAGATACGCAGTATTTT. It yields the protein CASSLGGGGRADTQYF.

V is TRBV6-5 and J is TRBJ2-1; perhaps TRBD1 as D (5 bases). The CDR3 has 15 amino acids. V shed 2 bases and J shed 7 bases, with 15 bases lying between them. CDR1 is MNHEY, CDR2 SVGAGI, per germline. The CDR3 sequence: CASSYARVNRNEQFF. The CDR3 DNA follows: TGTGCCAGCAGTTACGCCAGGGTTAATAGGAATGAGCAGTTCTTC.

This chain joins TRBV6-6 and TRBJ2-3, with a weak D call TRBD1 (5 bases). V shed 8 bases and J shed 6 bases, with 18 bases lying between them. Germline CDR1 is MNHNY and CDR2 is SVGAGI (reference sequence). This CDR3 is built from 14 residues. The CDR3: CASGAHRDQDTQYF. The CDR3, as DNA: TGTGCCAGCGGGGCCCATAGAGATCAGGATACGCAGTATTTT.

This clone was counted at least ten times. DNA for the CDR3: TGCGCCAGCAGCCAAGATAGACTGTTCGCCTACGAGCAGTACTTC. It specifies CASSQDRLFAYEQYF. The chain uses TRBV4-3 and TRBJ2-7; D is undetermined. This CDR3 has 15 residues. With 0 bases removed from V and 2 bases from J, the gap between germline ends came to 11 bases. In germline, CDR1 is LGHNA, CDR2 YSLEER.

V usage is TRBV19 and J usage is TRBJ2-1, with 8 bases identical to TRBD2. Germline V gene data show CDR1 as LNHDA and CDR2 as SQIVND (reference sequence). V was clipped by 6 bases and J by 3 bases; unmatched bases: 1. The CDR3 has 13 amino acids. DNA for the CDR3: TGTGCCAGTAGACTAGCGGTCTACAATGAGCAGTTCTTC. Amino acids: CASRLAVYNEQFF.

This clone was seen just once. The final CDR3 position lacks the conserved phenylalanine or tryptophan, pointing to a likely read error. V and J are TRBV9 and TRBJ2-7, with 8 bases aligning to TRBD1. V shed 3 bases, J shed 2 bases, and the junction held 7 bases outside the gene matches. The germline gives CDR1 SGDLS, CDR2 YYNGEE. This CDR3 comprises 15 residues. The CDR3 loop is CASSAPGTGAYEQYL. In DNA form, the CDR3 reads TGTGCCAGCAGCGCTCCCGGGACAGGAGCCTACGAGCAGTACCTC.

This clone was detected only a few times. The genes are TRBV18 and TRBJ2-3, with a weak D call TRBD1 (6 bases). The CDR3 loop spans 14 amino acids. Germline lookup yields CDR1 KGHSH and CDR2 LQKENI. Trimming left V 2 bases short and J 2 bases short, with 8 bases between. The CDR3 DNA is TGTGCCAGCTCACCAAGGGACAACACAGATACGCAGTATTTT. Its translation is CASSPRDNTDTQYF. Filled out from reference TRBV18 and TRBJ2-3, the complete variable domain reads NAGVMQNPRHLVRRRGQEARLRCSPMKGHSHVYWYRQLPEEGLKFMVYLQKENIIDESGMPKERFSAEFPKEGPSILRIQQVVRGDSAAYFCASSPRDNTDTQYFGPGTRLTVL.

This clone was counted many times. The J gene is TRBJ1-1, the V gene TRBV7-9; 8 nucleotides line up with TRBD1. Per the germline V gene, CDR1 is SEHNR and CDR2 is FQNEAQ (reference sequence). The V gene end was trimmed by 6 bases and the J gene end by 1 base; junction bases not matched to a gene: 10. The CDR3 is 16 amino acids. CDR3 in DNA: TGTGCCAGCAGAGCACAGGGGGGCTCTGAGAACACTGAAGCTTTCTTT. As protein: CASRAQGGSENTEAFF.

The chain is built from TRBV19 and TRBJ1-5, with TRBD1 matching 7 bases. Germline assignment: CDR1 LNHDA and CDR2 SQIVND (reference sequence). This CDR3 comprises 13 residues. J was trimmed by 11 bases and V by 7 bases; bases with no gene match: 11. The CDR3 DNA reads TGTGCCAGTAATACGGGGACAGATTGGTCCCAGCATTTT. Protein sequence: CASNTGTDWSQHF.

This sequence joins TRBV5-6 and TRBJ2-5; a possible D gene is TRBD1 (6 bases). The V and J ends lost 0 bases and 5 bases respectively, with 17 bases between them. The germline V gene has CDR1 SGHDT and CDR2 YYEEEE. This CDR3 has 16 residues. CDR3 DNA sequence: TGTGCCAGCAGCTTGGGTAGGGGACACCCGACCGAGACCCAGTACTTC. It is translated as CASSLGRGHPTETQYF.

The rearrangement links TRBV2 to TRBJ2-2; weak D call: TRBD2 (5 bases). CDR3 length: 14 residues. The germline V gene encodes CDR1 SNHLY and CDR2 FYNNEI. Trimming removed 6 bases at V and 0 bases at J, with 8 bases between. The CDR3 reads CASRAGPNTGELFF. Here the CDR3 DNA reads TGTGCCAGCAGGGCGGGTCCGAACACCGGGGAGCTGTTTTTT. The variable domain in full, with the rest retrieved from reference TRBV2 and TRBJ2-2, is EPEVTQTPSHQVTQMGQEVILRCVPISNHLYFYWYRQILGQKVEFLVSFYNNEISEKSEIFDDQFSVERPDGSNFTLKIRSTKLEDSAMYFCASRAGPNTGELFFGEGSRLTVL.

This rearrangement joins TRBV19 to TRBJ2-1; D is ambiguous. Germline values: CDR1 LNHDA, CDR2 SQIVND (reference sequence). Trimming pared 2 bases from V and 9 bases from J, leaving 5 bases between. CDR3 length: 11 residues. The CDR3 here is CASSIRGEQFF. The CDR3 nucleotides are TGTGCCAGTAGTATACGCGGTGAGCAGTTCTTC.

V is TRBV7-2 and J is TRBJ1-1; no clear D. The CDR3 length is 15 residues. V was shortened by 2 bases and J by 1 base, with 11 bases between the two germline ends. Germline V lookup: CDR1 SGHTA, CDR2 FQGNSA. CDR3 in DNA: TGTGCCAGCAGCTTACTCCCTGGAGAGAACACTGAAGCTTTCTTT. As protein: CASSLLPGENTEAFF.

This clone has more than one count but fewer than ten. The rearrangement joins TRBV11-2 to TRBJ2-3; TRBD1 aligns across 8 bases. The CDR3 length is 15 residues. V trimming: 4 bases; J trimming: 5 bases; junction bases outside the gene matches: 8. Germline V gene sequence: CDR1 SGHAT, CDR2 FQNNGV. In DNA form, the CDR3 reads TGTGCCAGCAGCTCTTTACAGGGGGATCAAGATACGCAGTATTTT. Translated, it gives CASSSLQGDQDTQYF.

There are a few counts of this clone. DNA for the CDR3: TGTGCCAGCAGCTTAGGCGGGGTTCTGGGGAACACTGAAGCTTTCTTT. This codes for CASSLGGVLGNTEAFF. The rearrangement links TRBV7-2 to TRBJ1-1; D is unresolved. The V end was cut by 1 base, the J end by 1 base, with 13 bases between. The germline CDR1 and CDR2 sequences are SGHTA and FQGNSA. This CDR3 has 16 residues.

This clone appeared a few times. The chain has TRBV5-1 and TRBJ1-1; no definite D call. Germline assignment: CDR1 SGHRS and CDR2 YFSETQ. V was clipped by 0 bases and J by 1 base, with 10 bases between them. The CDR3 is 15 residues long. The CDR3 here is CASSLADKANTEAFF. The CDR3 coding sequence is TGCGCCAGCAGCTTGGCCGACAAAGCGAACACTGAAGCTTTCTTT. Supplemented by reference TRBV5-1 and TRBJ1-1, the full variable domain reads KAGVTQTPRYLIKTRGQQVTLSCSPISGHRSVSWYQQTPGQGLQFLFEYFSETQRNKGNFPGRFSGRQFSNSRSEMNVSTLELGDSALYLCASSLADKANTEAFFGQGTRLTVV.